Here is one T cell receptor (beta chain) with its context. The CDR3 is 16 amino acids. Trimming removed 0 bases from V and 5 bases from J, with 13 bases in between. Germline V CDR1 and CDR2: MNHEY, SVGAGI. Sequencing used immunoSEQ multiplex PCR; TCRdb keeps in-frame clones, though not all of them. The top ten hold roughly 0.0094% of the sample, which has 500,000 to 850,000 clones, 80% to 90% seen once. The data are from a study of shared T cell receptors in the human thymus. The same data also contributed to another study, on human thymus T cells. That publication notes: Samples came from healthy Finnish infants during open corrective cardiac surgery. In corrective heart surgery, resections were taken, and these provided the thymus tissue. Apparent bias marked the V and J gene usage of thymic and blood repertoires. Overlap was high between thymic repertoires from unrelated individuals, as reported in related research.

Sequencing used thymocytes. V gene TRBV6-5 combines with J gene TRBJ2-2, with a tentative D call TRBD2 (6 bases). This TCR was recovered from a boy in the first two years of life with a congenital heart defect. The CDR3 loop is CASSYSTRTTTGELFF. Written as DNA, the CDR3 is TGTGCCAGCAGTTACTCGACAAGGACTACTACCGGGGAGCTGTTTTTT.